This T cell receptor (beta chain) came from a study of CD8 T cells in Susac syndrome. The overall study: Among the Susac syndrome patients sequenced, roughly six had active disease and roughly 8 were in remission.

V lost 1 base, J lost 6 bases, and 9 bases lay in between. The CDR3 contains 14 residues. The germline gives CDR1 KGHSH, CDR2 LQKENI. Random hexamers were used to reverse transcribe an amount of roughly 0.5 to 1 ug RNA. TCRdb ran MiXCR on the immunoSEQ multiplex PCR reads and lists one entry per CDR3 protein. This table holds tens of thousands of distinct CDR3 sequences, 93% found once. V usage is TRBV18 and J usage is TRBJ2-2; D is ambiguous. The sample taken for sequencing was CD4+ T cells from PBMCs. The TCR originated in a human donor with Susac syndrome. DNA of the CDR3: TGTGCCAGCTCACCACTCAAGTGGGCCGGGGAGCTGTTTTTT. Encoded protein: CASSPLKWAGELFF.